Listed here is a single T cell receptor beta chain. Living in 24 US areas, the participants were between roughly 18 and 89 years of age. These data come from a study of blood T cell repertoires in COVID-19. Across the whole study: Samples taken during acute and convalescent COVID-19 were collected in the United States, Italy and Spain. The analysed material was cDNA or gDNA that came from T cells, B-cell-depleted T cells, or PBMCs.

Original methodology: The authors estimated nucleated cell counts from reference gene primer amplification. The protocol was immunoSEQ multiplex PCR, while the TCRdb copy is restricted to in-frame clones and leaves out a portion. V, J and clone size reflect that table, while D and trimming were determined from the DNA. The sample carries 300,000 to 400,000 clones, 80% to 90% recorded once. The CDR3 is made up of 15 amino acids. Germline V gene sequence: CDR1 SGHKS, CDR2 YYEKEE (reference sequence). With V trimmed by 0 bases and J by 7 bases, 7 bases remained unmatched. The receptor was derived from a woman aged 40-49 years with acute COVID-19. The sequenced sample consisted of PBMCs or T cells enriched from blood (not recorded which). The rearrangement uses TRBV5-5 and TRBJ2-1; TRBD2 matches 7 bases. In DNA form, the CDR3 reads TGTGCCAGCAGCTTGGAGGGCGGGAGTTTTAATGAGCAGTTCTTC. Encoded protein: CASSLEGGSFNEQFF.